This passage covers 25 T cell receptor beta chains from one sample sequenced in a study of cytomegalovirus exposure and HLA in healthy donors. PCR amplification relied on 60 Vbeta primers (plus 13 Jbeta primers). Produced via immunoSEQ multiplex PCR; TCRdb's table is partial and in-frame only. Of roughly 74,000 clones listed, about 78% were seen once; the top ten hold approximately 1.6%. Sequenced material: PBMCs. These receptors originate from a man between 40 and 49 years old in good health and CMV-seronegative.

This sequence joins TRBV5-1 and TRBJ2-1; 12 nucleotides line up with TRBD2. CDR1 and CDR2 from the germline V gene are SGHRS and YFSETQ. The V and J ends lost 3 bases and 5 bases, in that order; junction bases with no gene match: 9. The CDR3 is 17 amino acids. CDR3 nucleotide sequence: TGCGCCAGCAGCTCGATCCTAGCGGGAGGGCCTAACAATGAGCAGTTCTTC. Translating it yields CASSSILAGGPNNEQFF.

This clone was detected once. The chain has TRBV5-8 and TRBJ1-1, with a weak D call TRBD1 (6 bases). CDR3 length: 15 amino acids. CDR1 is SGHTS, CDR2 YDEGEE, per germline. The ends were cut back, 3 bases at V and 4 bases at J, with 16 bases in the middle. CDR3 amino acids: CASSSRSRGGTEAFF. The CDR3 region has the DNA TGTGCCAGCAGCTCACGATCCAGGGGTGGCACTGAAGCTTTCTTT.

This clone was detected a few times. This CDR3 is CASSSGWRVGITDTQYF. CDR3 DNA sequence: TGTGCCAGCAGCTCGGGCTGGCGGGTGGGGATCACAGATACGCAGTATTTT. V usage is TRBV7-6 and J usage is TRBJ2-3; possible D gene TRBD2, 5 bases. The CDR3 sequence is 17 residues long. V shed 4 bases and J shed 2 bases, with 19 bases lying between them. Per germline, CDR1 SGHVS and CDR2 FNYEAQ.

Only one count was recorded for this clone. The V call is TRBV18, the J call TRBJ1-1; 8 bases are a match to TRBD1. Germline-derived CDR1 and CDR2 are KGHSH and LQKENI. The J segment lost 0 bases and the V segment lost 5 bases, leaving 14 bases of the junction unmatched. This CDR3 is built from 18 residues. This CDR3 reads CASSSSGGPISMNTEAFF. CDR3 nucleotides: TGTGCCAGCTCATCCTCAGGGGGCCCTATTAGCATGAACACTGAAGCTTTCTTT.

The chain joins TRBV19 to TRBJ2-5; D is perhaps TRBD1 (5 bases). V dropped 4 bases and J dropped 2 bases, with 14 bases sitting between them. The CDR3 totals 15 residues. Germline CDR1 LNHDA, CDR2 SQIVND (reference sequence). This CDR3 reads CASSSRGAAQETQYF. The CDR3 nucleotides are TGTGCCAGTAGTAGCCGTGGGGCAGCACAAGAGACCCAGTACTTC.

The chain is built from TRBV9 and TRBJ2-1; TRBD1 matches 12 bases. Germline V lookup: CDR1 SGDLS, CDR2 YYNGEE. The CDR3 runs 20 residues. V gave up 4 bases and J gave up 11 bases; unmatched junction bases: 25. The CDR3 is CASSPRRDRGLTSYGGKQFF. The CDR3 nucleotides are TGTGCCAGCAGCCCCAGGCGGGACAGGGGGCTGACTAGTTATGGTGGGAAGCAGTTCTTC.

This chain links TRBV2 with TRBJ1-5, with 8 bases identical to TRBD1. Germline trimming cut 10 bases from V and 4 bases from J; bases unmatched to any gene: 6. This CDR3 region has 13 residues. In germline, CDR1 is SNHLY, CDR2 FYNNEI. The CDR3 DNA reads as TGTGCCACCCGGACAGGGAAAAATCAGCCCCAGCATTTT. It specifies CATRTGKNQPQHF.

The chain recombines TRBV7-8 with TRBJ2-3; no clear D. This CDR3 contains 15 residues. Germline lookup yields CDR1 SGHVS and CDR2 FQNEAQ. Trimming cost V 0 bases and J 0 bases, with 7 bases left between them. Here the CDR3 DNA reads TGTGCCAGCAGCTTAGCCCGGTTAAGCACAGATACGCAGTATTTT. It translates to CASSLARLSTDTQYF.

A single count supports this clone. The chain combines TRBV5-1 with TRBJ2-7, with 10 bases identical to TRBD2. The CDR3 runs to 14 residues. Per the germline V gene, CDR1 is SGHRS and CDR2 is YFSETQ. After removal of 5 bases from V and 4 bases from J, the junction contained 6 bases not matched to a gene. The CDR3 reads CASSPLAGVYEQYF. The CDR3 nucleotides read TGCGCCAGCAGTCCCCTAGCGGGAGTTTACGAGCAGTACTTC.

The chain joins TRBV5-8 to TRBJ1-1, with D unresolved. V was shortened by 1 base and J by 2 bases, with 12 bases between the two germline ends. The CDR3 covers 15 residues. The germline gives CDR1 SGHTS, CDR2 YDEGEE. CDR3 sequence: CASSLRERRNTEAFF. CDR3 nucleotides: TGTGCCAGCAGCTTGAGGGAGCGGAGAAACACTGAAGCTTTCTTT.

The gene calls are TRBV19 and TRBJ2-5; D not certain. V lost 4 bases and J lost 4, with 7 bases in between. Germline loops: CDR1 LNHDA, CDR2 SQIVND (reference sequence). The CDR3 spans 12 residues. The CDR3 region is CASSSYPETQYF. The CDR3 coding sequence is TGTGCCAGTAGTAGTTATCCAGAGACCCAGTACTTC.

This rearrangement joins TRBV7-9 to TRBJ1-5; D gene unclear. This CDR3 comprises 15 residues. Germline V gives CDR1 SEHNR, CDR2 FQNEAQ (reference sequence). V dropped 5 bases and J dropped 0 bases, with 11 bases sitting between them. The CDR3 DNA reads as TGTGCCAGCAGCCTAGGAGCGTTTAGCAATCAGCCCCAGCATTTT. Translated: CASSLGAFSNQPQHF.

The chain is built from TRBV15 and TRBJ2-7, with TRBD2 as a possible D gene (5 bases). This CDR3 is built from 15 residues. The V and J ends lost 0 bases and 2 bases respectively, with 11 bases between them. Germline CDR1 and CDR2: LNHNV and YYDKDF (reference sequence). The CDR3 nucleotides are TGTGCCACCAGCAGAGAGTTCGGGGTACCCTACGAGCAGTACTTC. Translated: CATSREFGVPYEQYF. The whole variable domain, filled in from reference TRBV15 and TRBJ2-7, reads DAMVIQNPRYQVTQFGKPVTLSCSQTLNHNVMYWYQQKSSQAPKLLFHYYDKDFNNEADTPDNFQSRRPNTSFCFLDIRSPGLGDTAMYLCATSREFGVPYEQYFGPGTRLTVT.

The CDR3 reads CASSHGQGSNEKLFF. The CDR3 DNA reads TGTGCCAGCAGCCACGGACAGGGGTCTAATGAAAAACTGTTTTTT. J is TRBJ1-4 and V is TRBV5-6, with TRBD1 matching over 9 bases. CDR1 and CDR2 (germline): SGHDT, YYEEEE. J gave up 3 bases and V 4 bases, and 4 bases lay outside the gene matches. The CDR3 has 15 residues.

This clone has just a few counts. The chain employs TRBV18 and TRBJ2-2, with a weak D call TRBD1 (6 bases). This CDR3 region has 14 residues. V gave up 3 bases and J gave up 1 base, with 6 bases separating them. Germline V lookup: CDR1 KGHSH, CDR2 LQKENI. CDR3 nucleotide sequence: TGTGCCAGCTCACCGGGACAGAACACCGGGGAGCTGTTTTTT. It translates to CASSPGQNTGELFF.

The chain has TRBV19 and TRBJ2-5; TRBD2 matches at 8 bases. CDR3 length equals 16 residues. Germline values: CDR1 LNHDA, CDR2 SQIVND (reference sequence). With V trimmed by 4 bases and J by 3 bases, 10 bases remained unmatched. The CDR3 nucleotides read TGTGCCAGTAGTAACCCTCCTAGCGGGTCAAAAGAGACCCAGTACTTC. Amino acid sequence: CASSNPPSGSKETQYF.

The rearrangement uses TRBV28 and TRBJ2-1, with 8 bases fitting TRBD2. Germline V gene lookup returns CDR1 MDHEN and CDR2 SYDVKM. CDR3 length: 14 residues. V shed 7 bases and J 4 bases; nucleotides not matched to a gene: 6. The CDR3 region has the DNA TGTGCCAGCATCCCCCAGCGGGGGTACAATGAGCAGTTCTTC. This gives the protein CASIPQRGYNEQFF.

The V and J genes are TRBV5-8 and TRBJ2-1; unclear D gene. Germline-derived CDR1 and CDR2 are SGHTS and YDEGEE. Deletions cut 4 bases from V and 6 bases from J, with 14 bases between. This CDR3 comprises 14 residues. The CDR3 DNA reads as TGTGCCAGCAGCGGAGAAAGGTCCCTCAATGAGCAGTTCTTC. It yields the protein CASSGERSLNEQFF.

This CDR3 is CASTYSGGPMNYGYTF. The CDR3 nucleotides read TGTGCCAGCACTTACTCAGGAGGACCCATGAACTATGGCTACACCTTC. This chain links TRBV28 with TRBJ1-2; D not resolved. V dropped 7 bases and J dropped 2 bases, with 20 bases sitting between them. Germline loops: CDR1 MDHEN, CDR2 SYDVKM. CDR3 length equals 16 residues.

This chain uses TRBV4-1 with TRBJ2-1, with 9 bases identical to TRBD1. The length of the CDR3 is 14 residues. The V gene's germline CDR1 is MGHRA and CDR2 YSYEKL. V gave up 7 bases and J gave up 7 bases; unmatched junction bases: 8. In DNA form, the CDR3 reads TGCGCCAGCACACACCGGGACAGGGAGAATGAGCAGTTCTTC. It translates to CASTHRDRENEQFF.

This sequence joins TRBV28 and TRBJ2-7, with D maybe TRBD2 (6 bases). The germline CDR1 and CDR2 sequences are MDHEN and SYDVKM. The CDR3 is 14 amino acids. V lost 7 bases and J lost 2, with 15 bases in between. The CDR3 protein is CASTLGGVPYEQYF. The CDR3 coding sequence is TGTGCCAGCACCCTGGGGGGAGTCCCCTACGAGCAGTACTTC.

The chain is built from TRBV18 and TRBJ2-1; D perhaps matches TRBD1 (5 bases). Trimming pared 6 bases from V and 2 bases from J, leaving 17 bases between. From germline, CDR1 is KGHSH and CDR2 LQKENI. The CDR3 sequence is 16 residues long. The CDR3, as DNA: TGTGCCAGCTCGCCCAGACAGCAATGGGCCTACAATGAGCAGTTCTTC. It encodes CASSPRQQWAYNEQFF.

The V call is TRBV12-5, the J call TRBJ2-1, with 7 positions matching TRBD2. V gave up 5 bases and J gave up 6 bases; unmatched junction bases: 10. This CDR3 is built from 15 residues. The germline V gene encodes CDR1 LGHNT and CDR2 FRNRAP. CDR3 amino acids: CASGLSGGPRNEQFF. CDR3 coding DNA: TGTGCTAGTGGTCTGTCGGGGGGTCCTCGCAATGAGCAGTTCTTC.

This clone was observed a single time. This sequence joins TRBV6-1 and TRBJ2-3, with D possibly TRBD2 on 5 matching bases. V dropped 1 base and J dropped 7 bases, with 6 bases sitting between them. This CDR3 has 12 residues. Looked up from germline, CDR1 is MNHNS and CDR2 is SASEGT. The DNA for the CDR3 is TGTGCCAGCAGTGAAGGGACTCATACGCAGTATTTT. Encoded protein: CASSEGTHTQYF.

The rearrangement uses TRBV4-1 and TRBJ1-2, with D tentatively TRBD1 (5 bases). Trimming removed 4 bases at V and 4 bases at J, with 7 bases between. CDR1 and CDR2 from the germline V gene are MGHRA and YSYEKL. This CDR3 comprises 12 residues. The CDR3 DNA reads as TGCGCCAGCAGCCTAGACAGCTATGGCTACACCTTC. This translates into CASSLDSYGYTF.